This T cell receptor beta chain comes out of a study of blood T cell repertoires in COVID-19. Study information: Material from acute and convalescent COVID-19 was sourced from the United States, Italy and Spain. PBMCs, B-cell-depleted T cells, or T cells were the source of the cDNA or gDNA that made up the material.

Recovery among Cohort 3 donors was established by two negative PCRs, clearance, or symptom resolution. This CDR3 spans 17 amino acids. The J segment lost 0 bases and the V segment lost 0 bases, leaving 5 bases of the junction unmatched. Generated by immunoSEQ multiplex PCR, the TCRdb table keeps only in-frame clones and is missing some. The repertoire holds a few hundred thousand clones, approximately 90% seen once, with more than 0.95% in the top ten. The chain recombines TRBV23-1 with TRBJ1-5, with TRBD1 matching over 7 bases. TRBV23-1 is reported as an ORF; its role is uncertain. The source of this sequence is a woman under 30 who had recovered from COVID-19. Sequenced material: PBMCs or T cells enriched from blood (not recorded which). CDR3 DNA: TGCGCCAGCAGTCAATCACGGCAGGGGGTTAGCAATCAGCCCCAGCATTTT. This sequence encodes CASSQSRQGVSNQPQHF.